This TCR beta chain was sequenced for a study of cytomegalovirus exposure and HLA in healthy donors. Findings and limits, study-wide: The investigators catalogued 150 to 200 TCR beta chains as cytomegalovirus-associated.

The PCR employed 60 Vbeta primers together with 13 Jbeta primers. Clones were read by immunoSEQ multiplex PCR, and TCRdb kept only the in-frame ones, dropping some. Here the sample table reports around 70,000 clones. Germline CDR1 is SEHNR and CDR2 is FQNEAQ (reference sequence). The CDR3 has 15 residues. Unmatched junction bases numbered 4, after V lost 2 bases and J lost 5 bases. As for this clone: What it binds is unknown.

The sample taken for sequencing was PBMCs. The rearrangement links TRBV7-9 to TRBJ2-7, with 12 bases aligning to TRBD1. The sequence was obtained from a female donor in good health and CMV-seropositive. DNA for the CDR3: TGTGCCAGCAGCTTATGGGACAGGGGGCGCCACGAGCAGTACTTC. Amino acid sequence: CASSLWDRGRHEQYF.